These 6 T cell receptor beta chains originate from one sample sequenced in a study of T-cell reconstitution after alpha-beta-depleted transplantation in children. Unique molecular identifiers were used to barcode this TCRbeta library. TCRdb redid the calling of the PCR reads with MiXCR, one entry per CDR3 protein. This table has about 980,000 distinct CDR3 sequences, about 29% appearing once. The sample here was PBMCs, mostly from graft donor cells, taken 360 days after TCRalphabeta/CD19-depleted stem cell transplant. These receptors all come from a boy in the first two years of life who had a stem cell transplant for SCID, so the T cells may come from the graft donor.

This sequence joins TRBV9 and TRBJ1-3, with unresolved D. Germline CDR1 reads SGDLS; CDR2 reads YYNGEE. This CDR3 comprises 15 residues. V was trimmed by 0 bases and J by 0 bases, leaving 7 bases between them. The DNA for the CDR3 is TGTGCCAGCAGCGTAGCTGCCGGCTCTGGAAACACCATATATTTT. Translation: CASSVAAGSGNTIYF. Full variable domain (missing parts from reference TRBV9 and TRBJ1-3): DSGVTQTPKHLITATGQRVTLRCSPRSGDLSVYWYQQSLDQGLQFLIQYYNGEERAKGNILERFSAQQFPDLHSELNLSSLELGDSALYFCASSVAAGSGNTIYFGEGSWLTVV.

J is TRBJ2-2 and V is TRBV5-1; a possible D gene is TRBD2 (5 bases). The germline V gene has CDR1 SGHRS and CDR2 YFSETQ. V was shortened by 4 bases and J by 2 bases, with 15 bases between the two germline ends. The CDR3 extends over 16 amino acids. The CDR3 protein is CASSPQVASNTGELFF. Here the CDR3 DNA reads TGCGCCAGCAGCCCCCAAGTAGCGAGTAACACCGGGGAGCTGTTTTTT.

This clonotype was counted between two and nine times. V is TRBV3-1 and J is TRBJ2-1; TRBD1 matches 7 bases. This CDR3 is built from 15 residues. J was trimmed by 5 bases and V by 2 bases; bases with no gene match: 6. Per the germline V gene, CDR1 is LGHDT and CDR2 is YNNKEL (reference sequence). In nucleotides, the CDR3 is TGTGCCAGCAGCCAACCGACAGGGCCCCACAATGAGCAGTTCTTC. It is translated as CASSQPTGPHNEQFF.

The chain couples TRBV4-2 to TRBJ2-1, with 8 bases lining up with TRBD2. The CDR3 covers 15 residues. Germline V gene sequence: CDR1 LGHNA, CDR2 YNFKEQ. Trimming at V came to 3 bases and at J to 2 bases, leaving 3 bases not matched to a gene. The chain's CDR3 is CASSQPGGAYNEQFF. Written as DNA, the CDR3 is TGTGCCAGCAGCCAGCCCGGGGGGGCCTACAATGAGCAGTTCTTC.

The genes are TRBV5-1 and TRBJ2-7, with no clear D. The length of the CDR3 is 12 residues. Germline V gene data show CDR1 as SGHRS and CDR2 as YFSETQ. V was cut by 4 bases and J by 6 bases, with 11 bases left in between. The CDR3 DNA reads TGCGCCAGCAGCCCCGACATGGGCGAGCAGTACTTC. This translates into CASSPDMGEQYF.

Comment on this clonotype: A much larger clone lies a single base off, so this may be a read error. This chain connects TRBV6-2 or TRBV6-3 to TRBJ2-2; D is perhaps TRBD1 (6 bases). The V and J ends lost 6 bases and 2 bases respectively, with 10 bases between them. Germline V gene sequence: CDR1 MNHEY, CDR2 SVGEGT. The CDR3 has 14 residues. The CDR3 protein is CASRKQGNTGELFF. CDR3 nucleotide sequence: TGTGCCAGCAGAAAACAGGGAAACACCGGGGAGCTGTTTTTT.